The 27 T cell receptor beta chains listed next were all sequenced from one sample in a study of CD8+CD57+ T cells in acquired aplastic anemia. According to the study, genomic DNA was the template for TCR beta VDJ and CDR3 profiling. TCRdb fed the reads into MiXCR, producing one record per CDR3 protein. The sample includes about 160,000 distinct CDR3 sequences, around 75% of them seen just once. By flow cytometry, patients selected for sequencing had shown an expansion of CD8+CD57+ cells. Sequenced input: sorted CD4+, CD8+, or CD8+CD57+ T cells (not recorded which) from PBMCs. The receptor source for this set is a human donor with aplastic anemia.

The genes are TRBV5-1 and TRBJ1-2; 12 bases align to TRBD1. The CDR3 runs to 16 residues. From germline, CDR1 is SGHRS and CDR2 YFSETQ. With V trimmed by 2 bases and J by 7 bases, 9 bases remained unmatched. This chain's CDR3 is CASSFVPGQGAVGYTF. CDR3 in DNA: TGCGCCAGCAGCTTTGTCCCGGGACAGGGGGCAGTTGGCTACACCTTC.

This clonotype has ten or more counts. The chain combines TRBV20-1 with TRBJ2-1, with TRBD1 as a possible D gene (6 bases). This CDR3 comprises 17 residues. Germline CDR1 and CDR2: DFQATT and SNEGSKA (reference sequence). V was cut by 2 bases and J by 3 bases, with 20 bases left in between. CDR3 nucleotide sequence: TGCAGTGCTAGATCGGTTAGAGGGGGTGGGTTCTACAATGAGCAGTTCTTC. Protein: CSARSVRGGGFYNEQFF.

As concerns this clonotype: One end of the junction varies from germline; a read error may be responsible. V usage is TRBV20-1 and J usage is TRBJ1-2; TRBD1 agrees at 7 bases. CDR1 and CDR2 from the germline V gene are DFQATT and SNEGSKA (reference sequence). The CDR3 length is 13 residues. CDR3 bases: TGCAGTGCCCCCGACAGGGAGATCTATGGCTACGCCTTC. Protein sequence: CSAPDREIYGYAF.

The chain uses TRBV24-1 and TRBJ1-2, with D perhaps TRBD1 (5 bases). The CDR3 has 13 residues. V lost 4 bases and J lost 8, with 13 bases in between. Germline-derived CDR1 and CDR2 are KGHDR and SFDVKD. The CDR3 DNA sequence: TGTGCCACCAGTGAGGGGACTTCTTACGGCTACACCTTC. It specifies CATSEGTSYGYTF.

The chain combines TRBV15 with TRBJ2-1, with a tentative D call TRBD1 (7 bases). V lost 2 bases, J lost 0 bases, and 11 bases lay in between. Per the germline V gene, CDR1 is LNHNV and CDR2 is YYDKDF (reference sequence). The length of the CDR3 is 16 residues. The chain's CDR3 is CATSRTQGGSYNEQFF. CDR3 bases: TGTGCCACCAGCAGAACTCAGGGGGGCTCCTACAATGAGCAGTTCTTC.

This chain joins TRBV20-1 and TRBJ2-2; TRBD1 might be the D (5 bases). The CDR3 contains 14 residues. Trimming removed 2 bases at V and 1 base at J, with 8 bases between. From germline, CDR1 is DFQATT and CDR2 SNEGSKA (reference sequence). The CDR3 DNA is TGCAGTGCTAGATCTACAGGGAACACCGGGGAGCTGTTTTTT. Its protein is CSARSTGNTGELFF.

The J gene is TRBJ2-7, the V gene TRBV9; weak D call: TRBD2 (5 bases). The CDR3 consists of 13 residues. CDR1 and CDR2 (germline): SGDLS, YYNGEE. The V and J ends lost 3 bases and 0 bases respectively, with 7 bases between them. CDR3 sequence: CASSARDSYEQYF. Written as DNA, the CDR3 is TGTGCCAGCAGCGCCCGGGACTCCTACGAGCAGTACTTC.

The chain couples TRBV2 to TRBJ1-1, with a weak D call TRBD1 (5 bases). CDR1 SNHLY and CDR2 FYNNEI come from the germline V gene. Trimming cost V 6 bases and J 0 bases, with 11 bases left between them. CDR3 size: 14 residues. For the CDR3, the DNA is TGTGCCAGCAGATTCCAGGGAATGAACACTGAAGCTTTCTTT. It translates to CASRFQGMNTEAFF.

J is TRBJ2-7 and V is TRBV10-3; tentative D call: TRBD1 (7 bases). Germline V CDR1 and CDR2: ENHRY, SYGVKD. V was trimmed by 7 bases and J by 7 bases, leaving 23 bases between them. The CDR3 consists of 15 residues. For the CDR3, the DNA is TGTGCCATCACCCCGGTTGGAGGGGGCTTAGGAGAGCAGTACTTC. Its translation: CAITPVGGGLGEQYF.

This clonotype was found a few times. V and J are TRBV15 and TRBJ2-5, with D tentatively TRBD2 (7 bases). V gave up 1 base and J gave up 5 bases, with 11 bases separating them. The CDR3 has 14 residues. Germline values: CDR1 LNHNV, CDR2 YYDKDF (reference sequence). The CDR3: CATSRVRGGETQYF. Here the CDR3 DNA reads TGTGCCACCAGCAGAGTAAGGGGGGGTGAGACCCAGTACTTC.

The rearrangement links TRBV19 to TRBJ1-1; possibly TRBD1 for D (5 bases). The CDR3 has 14 residues. V was pared by 3 bases and J by 5 bases, with 13 bases between. The germline V gene encodes CDR1 LNHDA and CDR2 SQIVND (reference sequence). The CDR3 spells CASSITGPGTEAFF. The CDR3, as DNA: TGTGCCAGTAGTATTACTGGTCCAGGGACTGAAGCTTTCTTT. Full variable domain (missing parts from reference TRBV19 and TRBJ1-1): DGGITQSPKYLFRKEGQNVTLSCEQNLNHDAMYWYRQDPGQGLRLIYYSQIVNDFQKGDIAEGYSVSREKKESFPLTVTSAQKNPTAFYLCASSITGPGTEAFFGQGTRLTVV.

The chain has TRBV9 and TRBJ1-4, with D hard to call. The CDR3 is 13 residues long. Trimming pared 0 bases from V and 4 bases from J, leaving 4 bases between. Germline lookup yields CDR1 SGDLS and CDR2 YYNGEE. The CDR3 region is CASSVEVNEKLFF. The CDR3 DNA sequence: TGTGCCAGCAGCGTAGAGGTTAATGAAAAACTGTTTTTT.

The J gene is TRBJ2-7, the V gene TRBV13; TRBD2 is a possible D gene (6 bases). CDR3 length: 11 residues. The germline gives CDR1 PRHDT, CDR2 FYEKMQ (reference sequence). With 9 bases removed from V and 2 bases from J, the gap between germline ends came to 8 bases. In DNA, the CDR3 is TGTGCCAGTGGGGGGACCTACGAGCAGTACTTC. Translating gives CASGGTYEQYF.

CDR3 DNA: TGCAGTGCTAGTCTCAGGGTCAATGAGCAGTTCTTC. This gives the protein CSASLRVNEQFF. The chain carries TRBV20-1 and TRBJ2-1, with a tentative D call TRBD1 (5 bases). V gave up 3 bases and J gave up 6 bases, with 9 bases separating them. The CDR3 covers 12 residues. Germline CDR1 is DFQATT and CDR2 is SNEGSKA (reference sequence).

This chain connects TRBV11-2 to TRBJ2-7; D call uncertain. The CDR3 totals 13 residues. Trimming cost V 0 bases and J 3 bases, with 6 bases left between them. CDR1 SGHAT and CDR2 FQNNGV come from the germline V gene. CDR3 sequence (DNA): TGTGCCAGCAGCTTAGAACTCCTCTACGAGCAGTACTTC. It is translated as CASSLELLYEQYF.

In DNA form, the CDR3 reads TGCAGTGCTAGAGTGGAACTACCCGCTCAAGAGACCCAGTACTTC. This gives the protein CSARVELPAQETQYF. The chain uses TRBV20-1 and TRBJ2-5; D not resolved. Germline values: CDR1 DFQATT, CDR2 SNEGSKA (reference sequence). This CDR3 is 15 amino acids long. Trimming removed 1 base at V and 2 bases at J, with 14 bases between.

This clonotype appeared once. This chain connects TRBV3-2 to TRBJ1-4; the D segment call TRBD1 is taken from the table without a DNA check. TRBV3-2 represents a pseudogene. The CDR3 covers 13 residues. The CDR3 nucleotides are TGTGCCAGCAGCCCCCGCGACAATGAAAAACTGTTTTTT. Translating it yields CASSPRDNEKLFF.

Comments on this clonotype: Without the conserved terminal phenylalanine or tryptophan, this CDR3 likely stems from a read error. The DNA is left out, because the CDR3 cannot be placed on it with certainty; the CDR3 is given as TCRdb lists it. This chain joins TRBV5-4 and TRBJ2-1; TRBD1 is taken as the D call from the table, unchecked against the DNA. Per the germline V gene, CDR1 is SGHNT and CDR2 is YYREEE (reference sequence). The CDR3 numbers 10 amino acids, ends counted. The CDR3 loop reads CASSPRERTA.

This rearrangement joins TRBV9 to TRBJ1-3, with D hard to call. Germline lookup yields CDR1 SGDLS and CDR2 YYNGEE. The CDR3 runs to 13 residues. Trimming left V 3 bases short and J 3 bases short, with 7 bases between. In nucleotides, the CDR3 is TGTGCCAGCAGCGAAGGACTTGGAAACACCATATATTTT. Protein product: CASSEGLGNTIYF.

The genes are TRBV20-1 and TRBJ2-7, with TRBD2 matching 8 bases. Germline-derived CDR1 and CDR2 are DFQATT and SNEGSKA (reference sequence). CDR3 size: 13 residues. The ends lost 6 bases at V and 4 bases at J; junction bases unmatched: 8. The CDR3: CSAPYSGSYEQYF. The CDR3 DNA reads as TGCAGTGCGCCATACAGCGGGAGTTACGAGCAGTACTTC.

Worth noting for this clonotype: A junction boundary mismatches the germline segment, possibly from a read error. V usage is TRBV20-1 and J usage is TRBJ2-1; no definite D call. From germline, CDR1 is DFQATT and CDR2 SNEGSKA (reference sequence). This CDR3 is 11 amino acids long. CDR3 nucleotide sequence: TGCAGTGCCCTTCAGAACAACGAGCAGTTCTTC. Translation gives CSALQNNEQFF.

The V and J genes are TRBV14 and TRBJ2-7; D is unresolved. The CDR3 is made up of 12 amino acids. V dropped 2 bases and J dropped 3 bases, with 5 bases sitting between them. In germline, CDR1 is SGHDN, CDR2 FVKESK. CDR3 sequence reads: CASSQLGYEQYF. CDR3 DNA: TGTGCCAGCAGCCAATTGGGCTACGAGCAGTACTTC.

This sequence joins TRBV6-5 and TRBJ2-7; no clear D. The CDR3 has 13 residues. Trimming removed 2 bases at V and 3 bases at J, with 8 bases between. CDR1 is MNHEY and CDR2 is SVGAGI in the germline V gene. CDR3 DNA: TGTGCCAGCAGTTACCGGCCGTTCTACGAGCAGTACTTC. Translated, it gives CASSYRPFYEQYF.

The chain combines TRBV19 with TRBJ1-4; D may be TRBD1 (6 bases). V was clipped by 3 bases and J by 6 bases, with 14 bases between them. Germline CDR1 reads LNHDA; CDR2 reads SQIVND (reference sequence). The CDR3 consists of 15 residues. In DNA, the CDR3 is TGTGCCAGTAGTATCCCCGGGAGGGGGGATGAAAAACTGTTTTTT. This translates into CASSIPGRGDEKLFF.

This clonotype was seen more than once but under ten times. V gene TRBV7-9 combines with J gene TRBJ1-6; tentatively, D is TRBD1 (5 bases). Germline V gene data show CDR1 as SEHNR and CDR2 as FQNEAQ (reference sequence). CDR3 length: 12 residues. V lost 5 bases to trimming and J lost 9 bases, with 8 bases between them. CDR3 residues: CASSDSSSPLHF. The DNA for the CDR3 is TGTGCCAGCAGCGACAGCTCTTCACCCCTCCACTTT. Complete variable domain (other parts from reference TRBV7-9 and TRBJ1-6): DTGVSQNPRHKITKRGQNVTFRCDPISEHNRLYWYRQTLGQGPEFLTYFQNEAQLEKSRLLSDRFSAERPKGSFSTLEIQRTEQGDSAMYLCASSDSSSPLHFGNGTRLTVT.

The chain combines TRBV6-5 with TRBJ1-1; TRBD1 might be the D (5 bases). The germline V gene encodes CDR1 MNHEY and CDR2 SVGAGI. This CDR3 spans 15 amino acids. V lost 6 bases and J 4 bases, leaving 18 bases between the germline ends. The CDR3 spells CASSRPTGHATEAFF. DNA for the CDR3: TGTGCCAGCAGCCGTCCAACAGGACATGCCACTGAAGCTTTCTTT.

The gene calls are TRBV19 and TRBJ1-2; D perhaps matches TRBD1 (6 bases). The CDR3 totals 15 residues. The V gene's germline CDR1 is LNHDA and CDR2 SQIVND (reference sequence). V shed 5 bases and J shed 7 bases, with 20 bases lying between them. CDR3 nucleotides: TGTGCCAGTAGTCCGCAGGGACCGGGGGCGGGTGGCTACACCTTC. Its translation: CASSPQGPGAGGYTF.